The present entry profiles one T cell receptor (beta chain) with its context. This sample was included in a study of T cells in Graves' hyperthyroidism and ophthalmopathy. The germline V gene has CDR1 MNHNS and CDR2 SASEGT. CDR3 length: 14 amino acids. V lost 4 bases, J lost 4 bases, and 10 bases lay in between. Amplification of TCR beta CDR3 regions was performed using RNA transcripts as template. Using the HTBI primer set, a first-round RT-PCR was run on the TCR CDR3. TCRdb passed the multiplex PCR reads through MiXCR, listing each CDR3 protein once. The table records hundreds of thousands of distinct CDR3 sequences, less than 15% of them present only once.

This chain links TRBV6-1 with TRBJ1-4, with D maybe TRBD1 (6 bases). Sequenced material: blood. The origin of this receptor is a woman younger than 35 with Graves' hyperthyroidism. CDR3: CASSGQVFNEKLFF. CDR3 sequence (DNA): TGTGCCAGCAGTGGACAGGTGTTTAATGAAAAACTGTTTTTT.